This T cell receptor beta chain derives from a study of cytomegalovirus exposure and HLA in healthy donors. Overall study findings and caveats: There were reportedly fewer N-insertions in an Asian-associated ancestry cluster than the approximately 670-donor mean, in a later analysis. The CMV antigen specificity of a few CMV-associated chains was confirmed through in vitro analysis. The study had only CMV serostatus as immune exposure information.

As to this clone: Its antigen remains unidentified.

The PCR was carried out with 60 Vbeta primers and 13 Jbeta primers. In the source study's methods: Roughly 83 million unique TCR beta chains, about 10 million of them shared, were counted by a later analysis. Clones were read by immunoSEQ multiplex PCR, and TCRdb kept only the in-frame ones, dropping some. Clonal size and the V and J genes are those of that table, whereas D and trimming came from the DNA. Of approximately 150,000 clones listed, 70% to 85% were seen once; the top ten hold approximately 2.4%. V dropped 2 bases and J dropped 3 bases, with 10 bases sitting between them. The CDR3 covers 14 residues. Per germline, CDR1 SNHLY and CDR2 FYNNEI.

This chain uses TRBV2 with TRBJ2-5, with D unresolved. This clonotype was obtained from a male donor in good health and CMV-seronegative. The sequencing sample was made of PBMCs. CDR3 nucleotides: TGTGCCAGCAGTGAACCCGACGGAGAAGAGACCCAGTACTTC. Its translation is CASSEPDGEETQYF.